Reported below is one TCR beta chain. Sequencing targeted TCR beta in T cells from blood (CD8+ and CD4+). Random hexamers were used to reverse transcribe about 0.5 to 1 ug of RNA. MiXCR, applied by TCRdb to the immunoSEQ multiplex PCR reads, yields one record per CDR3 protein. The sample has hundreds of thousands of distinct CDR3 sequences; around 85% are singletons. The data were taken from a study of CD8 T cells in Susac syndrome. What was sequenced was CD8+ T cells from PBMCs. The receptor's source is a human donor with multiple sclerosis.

As DNA, the CDR3 is TGTGCCAGCAGCTTGATGGCTGTCGAGCAGTACTTC. It yields the protein CASSLMAVEQYF. The rearrangement uses TRBV5-5 and TRBJ2-7; D not resolved. CDR1 SGHKS and CDR2 YYEKEE come from the germline V gene (reference sequence). The V and J ends lost 1 base and 6 bases respectively, with 8 bases between them. This CDR3 has 12 residues.